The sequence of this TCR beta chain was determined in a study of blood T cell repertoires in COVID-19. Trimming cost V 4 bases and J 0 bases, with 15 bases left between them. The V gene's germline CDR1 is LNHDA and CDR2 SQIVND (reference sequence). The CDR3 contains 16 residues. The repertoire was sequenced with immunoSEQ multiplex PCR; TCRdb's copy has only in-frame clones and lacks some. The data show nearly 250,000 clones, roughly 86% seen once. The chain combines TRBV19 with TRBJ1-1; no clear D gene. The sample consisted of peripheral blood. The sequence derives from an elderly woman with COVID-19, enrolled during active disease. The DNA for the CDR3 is TGTGCCAGTAGTAGGTCTGGCAGGCCTATGAACACTGAAGCTTTCTTT. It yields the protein CASSRSGRPMNTEAFF.